This T cell receptor beta chain was retrieved from a study of early T cells in non-severe SARS-CoV-2 infection. TCRdb re-analysed the 5' RACE reads in MiXCR, keeping a single row per CDR3 protein. This table holds some 60,000 distinct CDR3 sequences, under 10% found once. Deletions cut 0 bases from V and 3 bases from J, with 15 bases between. Germline V CDR1 and CDR2: DFQATT, SNEGSKA (reference sequence). The CDR3 sequence is 16 residues long. This clonotype was picked up many times. This receptor was obtained from an adult who was a healthcare worker with PCR-confirmed SARS-CoV-2 infection or an uninfected control (not recorded which). Sequencing used whole blood. This chain uses TRBV20-1 with TRBJ2-1; perhaps TRBD2 as D (5 bases). The CDR3 nucleotides are TGCAGTGCTAGAGATCCCCTCAGCGGAGACTACAATGAGCAGTTCTTC. Amino acids: CSARDPLSGDYNEQFF.